This TCR beta chain was sequenced in a study of blood T cell repertoires in COVID-19. For the study at large: The origin of the acute and convalescent COVID-19 samples was the United States, Italy and Spain.

The CDR3 is 11 residues long. Germline V gene lookup returns CDR1 MNHEY and CDR2 SVGAGI. With 8 bases clipped from V and 6 bases from J, the junction kept 0 bases outside the gene matches. Original methodology: Nucleated cell counts were estimated from reference gene primer amplification. Data came from immunoSEQ multiplex PCR; TCRdb stores just in-frame clones and leaves some out. Clone size and the V and J calls come from that table; the DNA yielded D and trimming. This table has roughly 260,000 clones, approximately 91% appearing once. Enrolled through a virtual design, the participants were between roughly 18 and 90 years of age and came from about two dozen US areas.

The sample was PBMCs or T cells enriched from blood (not recorded which). The chain employs TRBV6-5 and TRBJ2-7, with 11 bases matching TRBD1. This sequence originates from a human donor in a cohort exposed to, infected with or recovered from COVID-19 (not recorded which). The donor label of this sample is uncertain. The CDR3, as DNA: TGTGCCAGCGGGACAGGGGGCGAGCAGTACTTC. Translating gives CASGTGGEQYF.